This passage covers 32 T cell receptor beta chains from one sample sequenced in a study of post-analysis software for immune sequencing data. Findings and caveats of the study: Controls had lower frequencies than patients of 4 or 5 TRBV segments, which included TRBV5-6, TRBV5-1 and TRBV20-1.

Incorporated into the TCR beta cDNA libraries were unique molecular identifiers, which served to reduce PCR and sequencing biases. MiXCR was run by TCRdb on the PCR reads, yielding one entry per CDR3 protein. The sample has approximately 160,000 distinct CDR3 sequences, over 25% seen once. Their specific antigens are unknown. Material: blood. Receptor source: a girl between 5 and 17 years old with multiple sclerosis.

This clonotype has only a few counts. The chain combines TRBV28 with TRBJ2-7, with TRBD1 matching over 8 bases. Losses at the gene ends were 8 bases for V and 0 bases for J; bases not matched to a gene: 12. There are 16 residues in the CDR3. Germline V gene data show CDR1 as MDHEN and CDR2 as SYDVKM. CDR3 DNA sequence: TGTGCCAGCCGTAGGCAGGGGGCACCCAACTCCTACGAGCAGTACTTC. Translated, it gives CASRRQGAPNSYEQYF.

This clonotype was seen a few times. One end of the junction varies from germline; a read error may be responsible. The chain recombines TRBV12-3 or TRBV12-4 with TRBJ1-2, with D unresolved. The CDR3 spans 13 residues. The DNA for the CDR3 is TGTGCCTGCAGTTTAGAGGCCGCCGTCGGCTACACCTTC. It encodes CACSLEAAVGYTF.

The chain uses TRBV7-9 and TRBJ2-1; a possible D gene is TRBD2 (5 bases). The length of the CDR3 is 17 residues. Between the trimmed V and J ends, which lost 3 bases and 5 bases, there was a span of 20 bases. Germline CDR1 SEHNR, CDR2 FQNEAQ (reference sequence). CDR3 amino acids: CASSLGVGGRSDNEQFF. CDR3 in DNA: TGTGCCAGCAGCTTGGGTGTCGGTGGGAGATCGGACAATGAGCAGTTCTTC.

In the case of this clonotype: This may come from a read error, since a much larger clone is one base off. The chain uses TRBV12-3 or TRBV12-4 and TRBJ2-1; the D is unclear. This CDR3 spans 10 amino acids. The germline V and J ends were trimmed by 3 bases and 11 bases, with 5 bases remaining between them. The CDR3 is CASSLYKQFF. As DNA, the CDR3 is TGTGCCAGCAGTTTGTATAAGCAGTTCTTC.

With respect to this clonotype: A much larger clone is a single base away; this may be a read error. V usage is TRBV29-1 and J usage is TRBJ1-2; 7 bases map to TRBD1. The CDR3 consists of 12 residues. Germline lookup yields CDR1 SQVTM and CDR2 ANQGSEA. The CDR3 region has the DNA TGCAGCGTCCGACAGGGACGAGGTGGCCACACCTTC. Its protein product is CSVRQGRGGHTF.

There are a few counts of this clonotype. One end of the junction fails to match germline, which may point to a read error. V usage is TRBV15 and J usage is TRBJ1-6; the D is unclear. The CDR3 has 17 residues. Germline CDR1 reads LNHNV; CDR2 reads YYDKDF (reference sequence). The CDR3 DNA reads as TGTGCCGCCAGCAGAGATACGACCCCCTCCTATAATTCACCCCTCCACTTT. As protein: CAASRDTTPSYNSPLHF.

There are many counts of this clonotype. This chain joins TRBV7-9 and TRBJ2-1; D unresolved. The CDR3 consists of 12 residues. CDR1 is SEHNR, CDR2 FQNEAQ, per germline (reference sequence). V shed 2 bases and J shed 10 bases, with 9 bases lying between them. The CDR3 DNA is TGTGCCAGCAGCTTAAAAGCTGAGGAGCAGTTCTTC. It yields the protein CASSLKAEEQFF.

This clonotype was counted between two and nine times. V and J are TRBV20-1 and TRBJ2-2, with D maybe TRBD2 (6 bases). V lost 0 bases and J 8 bases, leaving 19 bases between the germline ends. This CDR3 is built from 16 residues. The V gene's germline CDR1 is DFQATT and CDR2 SNEGSKA (reference sequence). Here the CDR3 DNA reads TGCAGTGCTAGAGATTGGGGGGAGGAATCAGGGGGGGAGCTGTTTTTT. It specifies CSARDWGEESGGELFF.

The chain employs TRBV12-3 or TRBV12-4 and TRBJ1-2; no reliable D call. Trimming stripped 4 bases from V and 7 bases from J, with 10 bases between. This CDR3 spans 12 amino acids. DNA of the CDR3: TGTGCCAGCAGTTGGTATGAGGGTGGCTACACCTTC. Translation gives CASSWYEGGYTF.

This chain joins TRBV20-1 and TRBJ2-7; 13 bases map to TRBD2. With V trimmed by 6 bases and J by 7 bases, 18 bases remained unmatched. The CDR3 loop spans 17 amino acids. Looked up from germline, CDR1 is DFQATT and CDR2 is SNEGSKA (reference sequence). CDR3 DNA: TGCAGTGCGCTACCGGGACTAGCGGGAATTTCCTACAATGAGCAGTACTTC. It specifies CSALPGLAGISYNEQYF.

This clonotype appeared many times. The rearrangement uses TRBV5-5 and TRBJ2-1, with D perhaps matching TRBD1 or TRBD2 (5 bases each). Germline V gene lookup returns CDR1 SGHKS and CDR2 YYEKEE (reference sequence). The CDR3 extends over 16 amino acids. V lost 0 bases and J 6 bases, leaving 16 bases between the germline ends. The CDR3 is CASSLGAGTLSNEQFF. As DNA, the CDR3 is TGTGCCAGCAGCTTGGGGGCCGGGACCCTGAGCAATGAGCAGTTCTTC.

This clonotype was seen a handful of times. The chain has TRBV5-1 and TRBJ2-5; D is perhaps TRBD2 (5 bases). V was pared by 5 bases and J by 2 bases, with 7 bases between. The germline CDR1 and CDR2 sequences are SGHRS and YFSETQ. This CDR3 is built from 12 residues. CDR3 DNA sequence: TGCGCCAGCAGTTCGGGACAAGAGACCCAGTACTTC. Translating gives CASSSGQETQYF.

The rearrangement uses TRBV5-1 and TRBJ1-1; no clear D. Looked up from germline, CDR1 is SGHRS and CDR2 is YFSETQ. V lost 0 bases, J lost 6 bases, and 15 bases lay in between. The CDR3 is 15 residues long. CDR3 sequence: CASSLASGKGAEAFF. In DNA form, the CDR3 reads TGCGCCAGCAGCTTGGCGTCGGGAAAAGGCGCTGAAGCTTTCTTT.

The V and J genes are TRBV5-1 and TRBJ2-1; 8 bases fit TRBD2. V was pared by 1 base and J by 3 bases, with 12 bases of the junction left unmatched. Germline V gene sequence: CDR1 SGHRS, CDR2 YFSETQ. The CDR3 runs to 18 residues. The CDR3 loop is CASSLRAGEFKGYNEQFF. CDR3 bases: TGCGCCAGCAGCTTGAGAGCGGGAGAATTTAAGGGCTACAATGAGCAGTTCTTC.

Details on this clonotype: Given a much more abundant clone one base away, this may be a read error. The V and J genes are TRBV11-2 and TRBJ2-7; 10 nucleotides agree with TRBD1. CDR3 length: 15 residues. Germline V gene sequence: CDR1 SGHAT, CDR2 FQNNGV. V gave up 5 bases and J gave up 0 bases; unmatched junction bases: 4. The CDR3 here is CASSPRDRGSYEQYF. The CDR3, as DNA: TGTGCCAGCAGCCCCCGGGACAGGGGCTCCTACGAGCAGTACTTC.

This clonotype was seen ten or more times. The chain combines TRBV9 with TRBJ2-1; no firm D call. This CDR3 spans 15 amino acids. V dropped 4 bases and J dropped 0 bases, with 11 bases sitting between them. Germline V CDR1 and CDR2: SGDLS, YYNGEE. CDR3 sequence reads: CASSQTFSSYNEQFF. CDR3 DNA: TGTGCCAGCAGCCAAACTTTTAGCTCCTACAATGAGCAGTTCTTC.

This clonotype came up a few times. Since a much larger clone is just one base distant, this may be a read error. The J gene is TRBJ2-5, the V gene TRBV6-6, with D unresolved. CDR1 and CDR2 from the germline V gene are MNHNY and SVGAGI (reference sequence). The V end lost 6 bases, the J end lost 2 bases, and 13 bases lay between the germline ends. The CDR3 contains 14 residues. The CDR3 DNA sequence: TGTGCCAGCAGCTGGCCAAATCTACAAGAGACCCAGTACTTC. Protein sequence: CASSWPNLQETQYF.

This clonotype was detected a few times. This chain uses TRBV2 with TRBJ2-1, with 10 bases identical to TRBD2. J lost 7 bases, V lost 4 bases, and 4 bases had no gene match. Germline CDR1 is SNHLY and CDR2 is FYNNEI. CDR3 size: 14 residues. CDR3 sequence (DNA): TGTGCCAGCAGTGCTAGCGGGAGTCGGAATGAGCAGTTCTTC. It yields the protein CASSASGSRNEQFF.

This clonotype has ten or more counts. The chain employs TRBV29-1 and TRBJ1-1, with D maybe TRBD1 (5 bases). Germline values: CDR1 SQVTM, CDR2 ANQGSEA. CDR3 length equals 12 residues. The germline V and J ends were trimmed by 6 bases and 1 base, with 9 bases remaining between them. For the CDR3, the DNA is TGCAGCGTGGCAGGGAAGAACACTGAAGCTTTCTTT. Translating it yields CSVAGKNTEAFF.

A few counts support this clonotype. The chain couples TRBV9 to TRBJ2-5; 7 nucleotides align to TRBD1. TRBJ2-7 matches the DNA end more closely, so the J call is doubtful. This CDR3 spans 14 amino acids. CDR1 SGDLS and CDR2 YYNGEE come from the germline V gene. This CDR3 reads CASSVTGQAYEQYF. The CDR3 DNA reads as TGTGCCAGCAGCGTGACCGGACAGGCCTACGAGCAGTACTTC.

In the case of this clonotype: Germline is not matched at one junction end, which may reflect a read error. The chain links TRBV12-3 or TRBV12-4 to TRBJ2-3; 7 nucleotides match TRBD1. The CDR3 has 14 amino acids. The CDR3 DNA reads as TGTGCCAGCAGTCGGGACAGTAGCACAGATGCGCAGTATTTT. It specifies CASSRDSSTDAQYF.

At least ten counts were recorded for this clonotype. The V call is TRBV4-2, the J call TRBJ2-1; D might be TRBD2 (6 bases). V was pared by 2 bases and J by 0 bases, with 17 bases between. CDR3 length: 18 residues. Germline V gene sequence: CDR1 LGHNA, CDR2 YNFKEQ. The CDR3 DNA is TGTGCCAGCAGCCAACCCCTACGCGGGATCGGCTCCTACAATGAGCAGTTCTTC. Protein sequence: CASSQPLRGIGSYNEQFF.

V usage is TRBV19 and J usage is TRBJ2-1; D gene unclear. The V and J ends lost 3 bases and 8 bases respectively, with 14 bases between them. Germline V gene sequence: CDR1 LNHDA, CDR2 SQIVND (reference sequence). The CDR3 has 14 amino acids. CDR3 protein: CASSISISRDEQFF. The CDR3 DNA is TGTGCCAGTAGTATCAGCATCAGTCGGGATGAGCAGTTCTTC.

The chain carries TRBV4-1 and TRBJ2-1; 13 positions match TRBD2. This CDR3 region has 16 residues. Trimming took 0 bases from V and 9 from J; bases not matched to a gene: 5. Germline V CDR1 and CDR2: MGHRA, YSYEKL. The CDR3: CASSQDGLAGVGEQFF. Here the CDR3 DNA reads TGCGCCAGCAGCCAAGACGGACTAGCGGGAGTGGGTGAGCAGTTCTTC.

V gene TRBV30 combines with J gene TRBJ2-1, with 9 bases that match TRBD2. Germline V lookup: CDR1 GTSNPN, CDR2 SVGIG (reference sequence). The V segment lost 0 bases and the J segment 5 bases; nucleotides outside the gene matches: 8. The CDR3 spans 16 residues. In DNA form, the CDR3 reads TGTGCCTGGAGTGTAGGAAGCGGGAGGATGAACAATGAGCAGTTCTTC. Protein sequence: CAWSVGSGRMNNEQFF.

This clonotype was picked up many times. The chain employs TRBV6-5 and TRBJ2-7, with 7 bases matching TRBD1. The germline gives CDR1 MNHEY, CDR2 SVGAGI. The CDR3 covers 16 residues. V was pared by 7 bases and J by 2 bases, with 14 bases of the junction left unmatched. The CDR3 region has the DNA TGTGCCAGCATTGCCGTAAGGGGGCCGAAAACCTACGAGCAGTACTTC. It translates to CASIAVRGPKTYEQYF.

The rearrangement links TRBV7-2 to TRBJ2-1, with D tentatively TRBD1 or TRBD2 (5 bases each). Trimming removed 3 bases at V and 3 bases at J, with 15 bases between. Germline V lookup: CDR1 SGHTA, CDR2 FQGNSA. The CDR3 has 16 residues. The DNA for the CDR3 is TGTGCCAGCAGCTTTATTAGCATGGGGGACTACAATGAGCAGTTCTTC. It specifies CASSFISMGDYNEQFF.

As to this clonotype: With a much larger clone just one base away, this may be a read error. The chain links TRBV4-1 to TRBJ2-7; a possible D gene is TRBD2 (6 bases). The germline V gene has CDR1 MGHRA and CDR2 YSYEKL. The V end was cut by 1 base, the J end by 0 bases, with 19 bases between. This CDR3 contains 18 residues. The CDR3 sequence: CASSQVSLIRGISYEQYF. CDR3 DNA: TGCGCCAGCAGCCAAGTCTCACTAATACGGGGGATCTCCTACGAGCAGTACTTC.

The chain is built from TRBV29-1 and TRBJ2-4; 8 positions agree with TRBD1. The DNA end is more similar to TRBJ2-7, so the J call may be wrong. CDR1 SQVTM and CDR2 ANQGSEA come from the germline V gene. This CDR3 is 12 amino acids long. CDR3 sequence (DNA): TGCAGCGCTGGGACAGGTATCTACGAGCAGTACTTC. Its translation: CSAGTGIYEQYF.

This CDR3 is CASRVSGTGYGYTF. The CDR3 DNA reads as TGCGCCAGCAGGGTCTCCGGGACAGGGTATGGCTACACCTTC. The chain employs TRBV10-2 and TRBJ1-2, with 9 bases matching TRBD1. The V segment lost 6 bases and the J segment 5 bases; nucleotides outside the gene matches: 7. The CDR3 covers 14 residues. CDR1 is WSHSY and CDR2 is SAAADI in the germline V gene.

Of note for this clonotype: A much larger clone lies a single base off, so this may be a read error. The chain employs TRBV12-3 or TRBV12-4 and TRBJ2-5; 7 bases line up with TRBD2. The assigned J gene may be wrong: the sequence end matches TRBJ2-7 better. CDR3 size: 15 residues. CDR3 sequence: CASSGGDGRTHEQYF. CDR3 DNA: TGTGCCAGCAGTGGGGGGGACGGGAGGACCCACGAGCAGTACTTC.

The chain is built from TRBV4-1 and TRBJ1-2; no reliable D call. The CDR3 extends over 14 amino acids. Germline lookup yields CDR1 MGHRA and CDR2 YSYEKL. V dropped 0 bases and J dropped 4 bases, with 9 bases sitting between them. CDR3 sequence reads: CASSQDGSSYGYTF. CDR3 coding DNA: TGCGCCAGCAGCCAAGATGGCAGCTCCTATGGCTACACCTTC.